This T cell receptor (beta chain) is drawn from a study of identical twins. Germline loops: CDR1 SQVTM, CDR2 ANQGSEA. This CDR3 region has 11 residues. Trimming cost V 6 bases and J 3 bases, with 9 bases left between them. This clonotype was detected ten times or more. One entry per CDR3 protein, called by TCRdb with MiXCR from the 5' RACE reads. The data hold a few hundred thousand distinct CDR3 sequences, with around a tenth observed a single time. The data also belong to a second study, concerning yellow fever vaccine responses in identical twins.

The specimen was PBMCs. The origin of this receptor is a woman younger than 30 in good health. V is TRBV29-1 and J is TRBJ2-7; D possibly corresponds to TRBD2 (5 bases). CDR3 in DNA: TGCAGCGTGTGGGAGAACTACGAGCAGTACTTC. Translation gives CSVWENYEQYF.